Listed below are T cell receptor beta chains from one sample, sequenced in a study of blood T cell repertoires in COVID-19. Sequencing used immunoSEQ multiplex PCR; TCRdb keeps in-frame clones, though not all of them. The data contain approximately 120,000 clones, 80% to 95% of them seen just once; the ten biggest clones take up around 2%. Sequenced: peripheral blood. All receptors come from a man aged 45-60 years with COVID-19, enrolled during active disease. CDR3s include the opening cysteine and the closing phenylalanine or tryptophan. Fields, in order: clone size, D gene, J gene, V gene, CDR3 protein, CDR3 DNA. The D gene is left open where the match is weak. Some rows mark clone size as missing; the rest say once, few, many or name a class of expanded clone.

>-|-|TRBJ1-2|TRBV3-1/TRBV3-2
CASSHRREEGGYTF
TGTGCCAGCAGCCACAGAAGGGAAGAGGGTGGCTACACCTTC
>-|TRBD1|TRBJ1-6|TRBV6-5
CASSYSGQGASPLHF
TGTGCCAGCAGTTACTCTGGGCAGGGGGCCTCACCCCTCCACTTT
>-|TRBD1|TRBJ2-5|TRBV7-2
CASSLITGGETQYF
TGTGCCAGCAGCCTTATAACAGGGGGAGAGACCCAGTACTTC
>-|-|TRBJ2-1|TRBV7-3
CASSLEGSNSYNEQFF
TGTGCCAGCAGCTTAGAAGGTAGCAACTCCTACAATGAGCAGTTCTTC
>-|TRBD2|TRBJ2-1|TRBV6-5
CASSYGLAYNEQFF
TGTGCCAGCAGTTACGGACTAGCCTACAATGAGCAGTTCTTC
>-|-|TRBJ2-3|TRBV6-2/TRBV6-3
CASSILDTQYF
TGTGCCAGCAGCATATTAGATACGCAGTATTTT
>-|TRBD2|TRBJ2-1|TRBV5-1
CASSPNSGRAGNEQFF
TGCGCCAGCAGCCCCAACAGCGGGAGGGCAGGCAATGAGCAGTTCTTC
>-|TRBD1|TRBJ1-2|TRBV6-5
CASRGHLTGDYGYTF
TGTGCCAGCAGAGGCCATCTCACAGGGGACTATGGCTACACCTTC
>-|TRBD1|TRBJ1-2|TRBV28
CASRATVRDSDYGYTF
TGTGCCAGCAGGGCGACTGTCCGGGACAGTGACTATGGCTACACCTTC
>-|TRBD2|TRBJ2-7|TRBV6-2/TRBV6-3
CASSYTLAGGPSYEQYF
TGTGCCAGCAGTTACACCCTAGCGGGAGGGCCCTCCTACGAGCAGTACTTC
>-|-|TRBJ2-1|TRBV7-8
CASSDNSVRGEQFF
TGTGCCAGCAGTGACAACTCCGTCAGGGGTGAGCAGTTCTTC
>-|TRBD1|TRBJ1-3|TRBV3-1/TRBV3-2
CASRAQGAGNTIYF
TGTGCCAGCAGAGCACAGGGGGCGGGAAACACCATATATTTT
>-|TRBD1|TRBJ1-4|TRBV2
CASIKGAGEKLFF
TGTGCCAGCATTAAGGGGGCTGGTGAAAAACTGTTTTTT
>few|TRBD1|TRBJ2-3|TRBV7-9
CASSSRTGGDTQYF
TGTGCCAGCAGCTCCCGGACAGGGGGAGATACGCAGTATTTT
>-|TRBD2|TRBJ2-5|TRBV13
CASSLGGLSGYQETQYF
TGTGCCAGCAGCTTAGGGGGACTTAGCGGGTACCAAGAGACCCAGTACTTC
>-|TRBD2|TRBJ2-3|TRBV25-1
CASSDSGRGTDTQYF
TGTGCCAGCAGTGATAGCGGGAGGGGCACAGATACGCAGTATTTT
>-|TRBD1|TRBJ2-3|TRBV5-1
CASSLDAGGMADTQYF
TGCGCCAGCAGCTTGGACGCAGGGGGCATGGCAGATACGCAGTATTTT
>-|-|TRBJ1-2|TRBV11-2
CASSFGQGDSYGYTF
TGTGCCAGCAGCTTTGGGCAAGGGGATAGCTATGGCTACACCTTC
>-|-|TRBJ1-1|TRBV6-6
CASSSSQNTEAFF
TGTGCCAGCAGTTCCTCTCAGAACACTGAAGCTTTCTTT
>-|TRBD2|TRBJ2-7|TRBV6-6
CASTIAGTSFEQYF
TGTGCCAGCACCATCGCCGGGACTAGTTTCGAGCAGTACTTC
>-|-|TRBJ2-7|TRBV7-2
CASSSPESSYEQYF
TGTGCCAGCAGCTCCCCCGAGAGCTCCTACGAGCAGTACTTC
>-|-|TRBJ2-1|TRBV5-1
CASSLDYSVDEQFF
TGCGCCAGCAGCTTGGATTATTCGGTGGATGAGCAGTTCTTC
>-|TRBD1|TRBJ1-3|TRBV18
CASSPLGDRPGNTIYF
TGTGCCAGCTCACCATTGGGGGACAGGCCAGGAAACACCATATATTTT
>-|TRBD2|TRBJ2-7|TRBV5-6
CASSGGLDRGNEQYF
TGTGCCAGCAGCGGGGGACTAGATCGAGGAAACGAGCAGTACTTC
>-|-|TRBJ1-2|TRBV7-3
CASGNRFSGGYTF
TGTGCCAGCGGTAATAGGTTCTCCGGGGGCTACACCTTC
>-|-|TRBJ2-5|TRBV6-5
CASRSQGETQYF
TGTGCCAGCAGATCTCAGGGGGAGACCCAGTACTTC
>-|-|TRBJ2-1|TRBV15
CATSRDSRQSSYNEQFF
TGTGCCACCAGCAGAGATTCCCGACAGTCTTCCTACAATGAGCAGTTCTTC
>-|-|TRBJ2-7|TRBV28
CASSFLGRAGEQYF
TGTGCCAGCAGTTTTTTAGGCAGGGCCGGCGAGCAGTACTTC
>-|-|TRBJ1-2|TRBV7-6
CASSPQDASYGYTF
TGTGCCAGCAGCCCACAGGACGCTTCCTATGGCTACACCTTC
>-|TRBD2|TRBJ2-2|TRBV7-2
CASSFRTSGRTGELFF
TGTGCCAGCAGCTTCCGGACTAGCGGGAGAACCGGGGAGCTGTTTTTT
>-|-|TRBJ2-3|TRBV9
CASSERERVDTQYF
TGTGCCAGCAGCGAACGGGAGAGGGTAGATACGCAGTATTTT
>-|-|TRBJ2-7|TRBV15
CATSTRTGVSEQYF
TGTGCCACCAGCACGAGGACGGGGGTTTCCGAGCAGTACTTC
>-|TRBD1|TRBJ1-3|TRBV3-1/TRBV3-2
CASSQGQGTNTIYF
TGTGCCAGCAGCCAGGGACAGGGGACAAACACCATATATTTT
>-|-|TRBJ1-5|TRBV7-6
CASSAEDSSNQPQHF
TGTGCCAGCAGCGCAGAGGACAGTAGCAATCAGCCCCAGCATTTT
>-|TRBD2|TRBJ2-7|TRBV5-4
CASSPGGAGGVGYEQYF
TGTGCCAGCAGCCCGGGGGGTGCGGGAGGAGTGGGCTACGAGCAGTACTTC
>-|TRBD1|TRBJ2-5|TRBV19
CASSPLTGDQETQYF
TGTGCCAGTAGTCCACTGACAGGGGACCAAGAGACCCAGTACTTC
>-|-|TRBJ1-1|TRBV5-1
CASSGREGTEAFF
TGCGCCAGCAGCGGGAGGGAGGGGACTGAAGCTTTCTTT
>-|TRBD2|TRBJ2-3|TRBV19
CASSPREGPDTQYF
TGTGCCAGTAGTCCGCGGGAGGGCCCAGATACGCAGTATTTT
>once|-|TRBJ2-5|TRBV12-3/TRBV12-4
CASTTDRETQYF
TGTGCCAGCACCACAGACAGGGAGACCCAGTACTTC
>-|-|TRBJ2-5|TRBV30
CAWTQGETQYF
TGTGCCTGGACACAGGGTGAGACCCAGTACTTC
>once|TRBD1|TRBJ2-5|TRBV2
CASRPGTGYQETQYF
TGTGCCAGCAGGCCCGGGACAGGGTACCAAGAGACCCAGTACTTC
>-|-|TRBJ2-7|TRBV11-1
CASSLFLGASSYEQYF
TGTGCCAGCAGCTTATTTTTAGGGGCCAGCTCCTACGAGCAGTACTTC
>-|TRBD2|TRBJ2-5|TRBV10-2
CASSSGLAGGETQYF
TGCGCCAGCAGTTCAGGACTAGCGGGAGGGGAGACCCAGTACTTC
>-|TRBD2|TRBJ2-1|TRBV5-5
CASSLVASGKSYNEQFF
TGTGCCAGCAGCTTGGTGGCTAGCGGGAAATCCTACAATGAGCAGTTCTTC
>-|-|TRBJ2-6|TRBV7-8
CASSPEAGTLSGANVLTF
TGTGCCAGCAGCCCGGAGGCGGGCACCCTCTCTGGGGCCAACGTCCTGACTTTC
>-|TRBD2|TRBJ2-5|TRBV7-2
CASSRSGTIQETQYF
TGTGCCAGCAGCCGTAGCGGGACCATCCAAGAGACCCAGTACTTC
>-|TRBD2|TRBJ2-5|TRBV19
CASSKSSGRQETQYF
TGTGCCAGTAGTAAATCTAGCGGGAGGCAAGAGACCCAGTACTTC
>-|TRBD2|TRBJ2-1|TRBV19
CASGTSGPYNEQFF
TGTGCCAGCGGTACTAGCGGACCCTACAATGAGCAGTTCTTC
>-|TRBD1|TRBJ1-6|TRBV18
CASSPGGQGASPLHF
TGTGCCAGCTCACCGGGGGGACAGGGGGCTTCACCCCTCCACTTT
>-|TRBD1|TRBJ1-5|TRBV5-8
CASSLGAGTGTYQPQHF
TGTGCCAGCAGCTTGGGGGCCGGGACAGGGACTTATCAGCCCCAGCATTTT
>-|TRBD2|TRBJ2-3|TRBV20-1
CSASSGSGADTQYF
TGCAGTGCTAGTAGCGGGAGTGGCGCAGATACGCAGTATTTT
>-|-|TRBJ1-2|TRBV7-9
CASSSKIYGYTF
TGTGCCAGCAGCTCTAAGATATATGGCTACACCTTC
>-|TRBD2|TRBJ2-1|TRBV7-6
CASSSMITSGRYNEQFF
TGTGCCAGCAGCTCGATGATCACTAGCGGGAGATACAATGAGCAGTTCTTC
>-|-|TRBJ1-3|TRBV5-4
CASSLVGPSGNTIYF
TGTGCCAGCAGCTTGGTGGGGCCCTCTGGAAACACCATATATTTT